This TCR beta chain was sequenced during a study of spatial heterogeneity in lung cancer. For the study at large: Alpha-chain sequences were consistently detected less often than beta-chain sequences.

Trimming removed 2 bases at V and 0 bases at J, with 7 bases between. The CDR3 runs 13 residues. Germline V gene sequence: CDR1 GTSNPN, CDR2 SVGIG (reference sequence). Via MiXCR, TCRdb re-called the 5' RACE reads, giving one row per CDR3 protein. There are about 7,800 distinct CDR3 sequences in the sample; about 9.1% occur only once, and roughly half lies in the top ten. This clonotype was detected ten times or more. A library made for alpha chains picked up this beta chain off target, so its size means little. Time point reported: sample taken at primary tumor resection. Sequencing of whole RNA from tumor, nontumor lung or frozen PBMC involved no sorting.

This clonotype originated in a male donor with early-stage non-small cell lung cancer. Sample: PBMCs, taken at surgery. The chain joins TRBV30 to TRBJ1-1; D remains unclear. The CDR3 region has the DNA TGTGCCTGGAGTAGTCTGTTGAACACTGAAGCTTTCTTT. It translates to CAWSSLLNTEAFF.